The 18 T cell receptor beta chains below were found in one sample sequenced in a study of beta chain features in type 1 diabetes. General study results and limits: Shortening of TCRB CDR3s, moderate but significant, appeared in all four CD4+ subsets of Type 1 diabetes patients.

What these receptors recognize is not known. The whole isolated RNA underwent reverse transcription, so sequencing captured expressed TCRB transcripts. TCRdb's copy holds only in-frame clones and misses some; the assay was immunoSEQ multiplex PCR. This table holds roughly 100,000 clones, 28% found once. Source material: central memory CD4+ T cells from blood. The source is a woman under 30 with type 1 diabetes.

In DNA form, the CDR3 reads TGTGCCAGCAGCTTAGCGCGACTAGATGCTGAGCAGTTCTTC. Its protein product is CASSLARLDAEQFF. This chain uses TRBV7-2 with TRBJ2-1, with D possibly TRBD2 on 6 matching bases. Germline V gene lookup returns CDR1 SGHTA and CDR2 FQGNSA. V gave up 0 bases and J gave up 9 bases, with 12 bases separating them. The CDR3 is made up of 14 amino acids.

This chain joins TRBV20-1 and TRBJ1-2, with D possibly being TRBD1 (5 bases). The CDR3 is made up of 11 amino acids. V was cut by 4 bases and J by 8 bases, with 11 bases left in between. The germline CDR1 and CDR2 sequences are DFQATT and SNEGSKA (reference sequence). The CDR3 DNA reads as TGCAGTGCTACTTCCCCAGGGGGCTACACCTTC. Its protein product is CSATSPGGYTF.

V is TRBV18 and J is TRBJ2-7, with D tentatively TRBD2 (5 bases). Per the germline V gene, CDR1 is KGHSH and CDR2 is LQKENI. The V end was cut by 2 bases, the J end by 7 bases, with 18 bases between. CDR3 length equals 15 residues. The CDR3: CASSPSGPLSGEQYF. In DNA form, the CDR3 reads TGTGCCAGCTCACCAAGCGGCCCTCTTTCGGGAGAGCAGTACTTC.

The chain combines TRBV28 with TRBJ1-5; D unclear. Looked up from germline, CDR1 is MDHEN and CDR2 is SYDVKM. The CDR3 runs to 13 residues. Trimming took off 3 bases at V and 7 bases at J, with 10 bases between the two ends. CDR3: CASSFSAAQPQHF. The DNA of the CDR3 is TGTGCCAGCAGTTTTAGTGCTGCCCAGCCCCAGCATTTT.

The V call is TRBV29-1, the J call TRBJ1-2; 7 bases agree with TRBD1. Germline V gene data show CDR1 as SQVTM and CDR2 as ANQGSEA. The CDR3 is 13 amino acids. The V and J ends lost 3 bases and 4 bases, in that order; junction bases with no gene match: 5. CDR3 coding DNA: TGCAGCGTTGATGAAGGGACAGCCTATGGCTACACCTTC. It translates to CSVDEGTAYGYTF.

The CDR3 DNA reads TGTGCCAGCAGCCAGGGGGCAGATACGCAGTATTTT. It yields the protein CASSQGADTQYF. The chain links TRBV7-2 to TRBJ2-3; 7 nucleotides match TRBD1. Trimming removed 5 bases from V and 4 bases from J; junction bases left unmatched: 0. This CDR3 region has 12 residues. The germline CDR1 and CDR2 sequences are SGHTA and FQGNSA. Full variable domain (remainder filled in from reference TRBV7-2 and TRBJ2-3): GAGVSQSPSNKVTEKGKDVELRCDPISGHTALYWYRQSLGQGLEFLIYFQGNSAPDKSGLPSDRFSAERTGGSVSTLTIQRTQQEDSAVYLCASSQGADTQYFGPGTRLTVL.

This sequence joins TRBV6-1 and TRBJ1-5, with no clear D. V lost 2 bases, J lost 5 bases, and 7 bases lay in between. Germline V lookup: CDR1 MNHNS, CDR2 SASEGT. This CDR3 has 13 residues. The CDR3 nucleotides read TGTGCCAGCAGTGAAATGAGGGATCAGCCCCAGCATTTT. Amino acid sequence: CASSEMRDQPQHF.

This clone was counted only a few times. The genes are TRBV7-9 and TRBJ1-1, with D uncertain. The V end was cut by 2 bases, the J end by 1 base, with 8 bases between. Germline V CDR1 and CDR2: SEHNR, FQNEAQ (reference sequence). The CDR3 spans 14 residues. CDR3 DNA: TGTGCCAGCAGCTTAAGTCAGTCGAACACTGAAGCTTTCTTT. Translation: CASSLSQSNTEAFF.

V usage is TRBV6-5 and J usage is TRBJ1-2; perhaps TRBD1 as D (6 bases). Trimming removed 6 bases from V and 8 bases from J, with 16 bases in between. The CDR3 sequence is 13 residues long. The V gene's germline CDR1 is MNHEY and CDR2 SVGAGI. In DNA, the CDR3 is TGTGCCAGCAGCCAGCGGGGGAGGGGGGGCTACACCTTC. Residues: CASSQRGRGGYTF.

This clone was counted only a few times. J is TRBJ1-2 and V is TRBV7-2; 7 bases map to TRBD1. The germline CDR1 and CDR2 sequences are SGHTA and FQGNSA. The CDR3 sequence is 15 residues long. V dropped 2 bases and J dropped 4; count of bases not matched to a gene: 7. Here the CDR3 reads CASSLNEGAPYGYTF. Here the CDR3 DNA reads TGTGCCAGCAGCTTAAATGAGGGGGCCCCCTATGGCTACACCTTC.

This clone has only a few counts. The V gene is TRBV19, the J gene TRBJ2-5, with 7 positions matching TRBD2. The CDR3 totals 14 residues. J was trimmed by 1 base and V by 5 bases; bases with no gene match: 4. Germline V gene data show CDR1 as LNHDA and CDR2 as SQIVND (reference sequence). CDR3 sequence: CASSQLASQETQYF. The CDR3 bases are TGTGCCAGTAGTCAACTAGCGAGCCAAGAGACCCAGTACTTC.

The rearrangement joins TRBV5-6 to TRBJ2-7; 9 nucleotides align to TRBD1. V lost 3 bases and J lost 1; bases outside the gene matches: 8. The V gene's germline CDR1 is SGHDT and CDR2 YYEEEE. This CDR3 is built from 16 residues. The CDR3 loop is CASSSLTGTGSYEQYF. The CDR3 nucleotides read TGTGCCAGCAGCTCACTTACCGGGACAGGGTCCTACGAGCAGTACTTC.

The chain employs TRBV28 and TRBJ2-7; D is uncertain. Germline V gives CDR1 MDHEN, CDR2 SYDVKM. The CDR3 runs 14 residues. V was pared by 2 bases and J by 3 bases, with 11 bases between. The CDR3 DNA sequence: TGTGCCAGCAGTTTAGCTAACAGTCTCTACGAGCAGTACTTC. Amino acids: CASSLANSLYEQYF.

This chain's CDR3 is CASRPGTGSYEQYF. The DNA of the CDR3 is TGTGCCAGCAGACCCGGGACAGGGAGCTACGAGCAGTACTTC. The chain employs TRBV28 and TRBJ2-7; 9 bases are a match to TRBD1. V lost 6 bases, J lost 3 bases, and 6 bases stayed unmatched. This CDR3 has 14 residues. The germline gives CDR1 MDHEN, CDR2 SYDVKM.

This chain uses TRBV20-1 with TRBJ2-4; D perhaps matches TRBD2 (5 bases). The germline CDR1 and CDR2 sequences are DFQATT and SNEGSKA (reference sequence). The V gene lost 5 bases and the J gene lost 15 bases, with 14 bases spanning the gap. The CDR3 consists of 10 residues. The CDR3 sequence: CSAAHGVLYF. The CDR3 DNA follows: TGCAGTGCTGCCCACGGGGTTTTGTACTTC.

This clone was seen a few times. V usage is TRBV27 and J usage is TRBJ2-1, with 8 bases that match TRBD1. V lost 5 bases, J lost 4 bases, and 13 bases stayed unmatched. The CDR3 spans 17 residues. CDR1 MNHEY and CDR2 SMNVEV come from the germline V gene (reference sequence). The CDR3 DNA follows: TGTGCCAGCAGTCGAACATCAGGGGGCAAAGCGTACAATGAGCAGTTCTTC. As protein: CASSRTSGGKAYNEQFF.

V usage is TRBV18 and J usage is TRBJ2-5, with a possible D match to TRBD1 (6 bases). Germline V gives CDR1 KGHSH, CDR2 LQKENI. V was clipped by 5 bases and J by 1 base, with 11 bases between them. This CDR3 spans 14 amino acids. The CDR3 region is CASSEQGPQETQYF. In nucleotides, the CDR3 is TGTGCCAGCTCAGAACAGGGCCCCCAAGAGACCCAGTACTTC.

This sequence joins TRBV30 and TRBJ2-2, with 8 bases lining up with TRBD1. CDR1 is GTSNPN and CDR2 is SVGIG in the germline V gene (reference sequence). The CDR3 totals 16 residues. The V and J ends lost 0 bases and 2 bases, in that order; junction bases with no gene match: 5. In nucleotides, the CDR3 is TGTGCCTGGAGTGTAGAGCAGGGGGCAAACACCGGGGAGCTGTTTTTT. Protein sequence: CAWSVEQGANTGELFF.